Listed here are 30 T cell receptor beta chains from one sample, sequenced in a study of blood T cell repertoires in COVID-19 (dated by TCRdb to about 2020). The library was produced with the immunoSEQ multiplex PCR assay. As stored in TCRdb, this immuneACCESS dataset retains in-frame rearrangements with V and J assigned. A fraction of the clones does not appear; measured against another copy, unresolved V genes explain less than half of the discrepancy, and the remainder lacks a known reason. Counted in this sample were 150,000 to 200,000 clones; over 75% of them appeared once. The ten largest clones represent roughly 8.9% of the sample. Sequencing used PBMCs or T cells enriched from blood (not recorded which). These receptors came from a woman under 30 who had recovered from COVID-19.

This sequence joins TRBV7-6 and TRBJ2-7; the D gene is possibly TRBD2 (6 bases). The CDR3 runs to 15 residues. Trimming stripped 1 base from V and 3 bases from J, with 13 bases between. Germline V gives CDR1 SGHVS, CDR2 FNYEAQ. DNA of the CDR3: TGTGCCAGCAGCTTAGTCTCGGGGGAGGACTACGAGCAGTACTTC. Translating it yields CASSLVSGEDYEQYF. The full variable domain, in which reference TRBV7-6 and TRBJ2-7 provide the parts outside the CDR3, is GAGVSQSPRYKVTKRGQDVALRCDPISGHVSLYWYRQALGQGPEFLTYFNYEAQQDKSGLPNDRFSAERPEGSISTLTIQRTEQRDSAMYRCASSLVSGEDYEQYFGPGTRLTVT.

This chain joins TRBV6-2 or TRBV6-3 and TRBJ1-5, with D possibly being TRBD1 (6 bases). Trimming left V 4 bases short and J 7 bases short, with 17 bases between. The germline CDR1 and CDR2 sequences are MNHEY and SVGEGT. This CDR3 region has 15 residues. The CDR3 DNA reads TGTGCCAGCAGTTTGGACAGCTCGGGCGGGCAGCCCCAGCATTTT. The encoded protein is CASSLDSSGGQPQHF.

V is TRBV7-2 and J is TRBJ1-2, with TRBD1 matching over 10 bases. The germline V gene encodes CDR1 SGHTA and CDR2 FQGNSA. The CDR3 is 16 amino acids. The V gene end was trimmed by 4 bases and the J gene end by 6 bases; junction bases not matched to a gene: 11. CDR3 protein: CASSSGQGLTMHGYTF. The CDR3 region has the DNA TGTGCCAGCAGCTCGGGACAGGGGCTTACGATGCATGGCTACACCTTC.

This chain connects TRBV4-2 to TRBJ2-7; D perhaps matches TRBD2 (5 bases). There are 11 residues in the CDR3. The V gene lost 8 bases and the J gene lost 7 bases, with 12 bases spanning the gap. Germline V CDR1 and CDR2: LGHNA, YNFKEQ. CDR3 sequence (DNA): TGTGCCAGCCTCAAGAGAGGGGAGCAGTACTTC. Its protein product is CASLKRGEQYF.

This clone was counted only a few times. The chain combines TRBV4-1 with TRBJ2-5; D possibly corresponds to TRBD2 (5 bases). The CDR3 is made up of 17 amino acids. V was pared by 2 bases and J by 0 bases, with 16 bases between. Germline V gene sequence: CDR1 MGHRA, CDR2 YSYEKL. The CDR3 is CASSQSFLSGYQETQYF. In DNA, the CDR3 is TGCGCCAGCAGCCAATCCTTTCTCAGCGGATACCAAGAGACCCAGTACTTC.

The V and J genes are TRBV30 and TRBJ2-7; the D gene is possibly TRBD1 (5 bases). Trimming took off 2 bases at V and 5 bases at J, with 16 bases between the two ends. Germline loops: CDR1 GTSNPN, CDR2 SVGIG (reference sequence). CDR3 length: 14 amino acids. CDR3 in amino acids: CAWSLVGVINEQYF. CDR3 nucleotides: TGTGCCTGGAGTTTGGTAGGGGTGATCAACGAGCAGTACTTC.

Worth noting for this clone: One end of the junction does not line up with germline, which may come from a read error. This chain uses TRBV13 with TRBJ2-7; the match to TRBD2 covers 8 bases. The CDR3 sequence is 15 residues long. Per germline, CDR1 PRHDT and CDR2 FYEKMQ (reference sequence). This chain's CDR3 is CASSLDRAGGYKQYF. In DNA, the CDR3 is TGTGCCAGCAGTTTAGATCGCGCGGGGGGTTATAAGCAGTACTTC.

This clone appeared a few times. The chain is built from TRBV29-1 and TRBJ2-7, with 9 bases identical to TRBD1. This CDR3 comprises 12 residues. Trimming cost V 6 bases and J 4 bases; bases outside gene matches: 4. Looked up from germline, CDR1 is SQVTM and CDR2 is ANQGSEA. CDR3 region: CSVGQGVYEQYF. CDR3 sequence (DNA): TGCAGCGTGGGACAGGGAGTTTACGAGCAGTACTTC.

This chain uses TRBV7-2 with TRBJ2-7, with 7 nucleotides matching TRBD1. V gave up 0 bases and J gave up 3 bases; unmatched junction bases: 14. This CDR3 spans 18 amino acids. CDR1 SGHTA and CDR2 FQGNSA come from the germline V gene. The CDR3 DNA sequence: TGTGCCAGCAGCTTAGCAGGAGAGGGACAGACCGTCTTCTACGAGCAGTACTTC. It specifies CASSLAGEGQTVFYEQYF. The full variable domain, completed using reference TRBV7-2 and TRBJ2-7, is GAGVSQSPSNKVTEKGKDVELRCDPISGHTALYWYRQSLGQGLEFLIYFQGNSAPDKSGLPSDRFSAERTGGSVSTLTIQRTQQEDSAVYLCASSLAGEGQTVFYEQYFGPGTRLTVT.

The genes are TRBV2 and TRBJ1-4; possibly TRBD1 for D (5 bases). The CDR3 runs 15 residues. From germline, CDR1 is SNHLY and CDR2 FYNNEI. V dropped 7 bases and J dropped 2 bases, with 14 bases sitting between them. The DNA for the CDR3 is TGTGCCAGCAATACGCAGGGTGGGACTAATGAAAAACTGTTTTTT. Residues: CASNTQGGTNEKLFF.

The chain couples TRBV13 to TRBJ2-4, with D unclear. Trimming pared 0 bases from V and 1 base from J, leaving 10 bases between. Germline V gene sequence: CDR1 PRHDT, CDR2 FYEKMQ (reference sequence). The CDR3 spans 16 residues. The CDR3 protein is CASSLGRREAKNIQYF. Written as DNA, the CDR3 is TGTGCCAGCAGCTTAGGACGGAGAGAGGCCAAAAACATTCAGTACTTC.

The chain joins TRBV2 to TRBJ2-5, with D tentatively TRBD2 (6 bases). The germline CDR1 and CDR2 sequences are SNHLY and FYNNEI. This CDR3 region has 15 residues. V lost 6 bases and J 5 bases, leaving 19 bases between the germline ends. CDR3 DNA: TGTGCCAGCAGCCCGCGACTAGTCTTCTTGGAGACCCAGTACTTC. Translation: CASSPRLVFLETQYF.

V and J are TRBV7-6 and TRBJ2-3, with 10 bases fitting TRBD2. Per germline, CDR1 SGHVS and CDR2 FNYEAQ. The CDR3 is 15 amino acids. The trim removed 1 base at V and 4 bases at J, leaving 2 bases unmatched. The CDR3 region is CASSLEAGGPDTQYF. The CDR3 nucleotides read TGTGCCAGCAGCTTAGAAGCGGGAGGGCCAGATACGCAGTATTTT.

This clone was picked up a small number of times. V and J are TRBV5-6 and TRBJ1-1; D is ambiguous. Germline CDR1 and CDR2: SGHDT and YYEEEE. Trimming took off 0 bases at V and 1 base at J, with 10 bases between the two ends. The CDR3 extends over 15 amino acids. This CDR3 is CASSLGRLQNTEAFF. The CDR3 DNA is TGTGCCAGCAGCTTGGGCAGACTGCAGAACACTGAAGCTTTCTTT.

The chain carries TRBV11-2 and TRBJ1-1; 12 bases agree with TRBD1. This CDR3 region has 16 residues. Germline CDR1 is SGHAT and CDR2 is FQNNGV. V lost 6 bases, J lost 4 bases, and 9 bases stayed unmatched. Written as DNA, the CDR3 is TGTGCCAGCAGAACCGGGACAGGGGGCCCCAGCACTGAAGCTTTCTTT. Protein sequence: CASRTGTGGPSTEAFF. The entire variable domain, with the rest obtained from reference TRBV11-2 and TRBJ1-1, is as follows: EAGVAQSPRYKIIEKRQSVAFWCNPISGHATLYWYQQILGQGPKLLIQFQNNGVVDDSQLPKDRFSAERLKGVDSTLKIQPAKLEDSAVYLCASRTGTGGPSTEAFFGQGTRLTVV.

V usage is TRBV21-1 and J usage is TRBJ1-6; the table gives TRBD1 as D, unverified against the DNA. TRBV21-1 is an annotated pseudogene. The CDR3 totals 21 residues. The CDR3 loop reads CASSKARGQGANGSYNSPLHF. CDR3 nucleotide sequence: TGTGCCAGCAGCAAAGCGCGCGGACAGGGGGCGAACGGCTCCTATAATTCACCCCTCCACTTT.

With respect to this clone: This CDR3 is also generated by other DNA sequences in the sample. V is TRBV2 and J is TRBJ1-1; 7 nucleotides agree with TRBD1. This CDR3 is built from 15 residues. Germline CDR1 reads SNHLY; CDR2 reads FYNNEI. With V trimmed by 6 bases and J by 0 bases, 7 bases remained unmatched. This chain's CDR3 is CASSDRARMNTEAFF. CDR3 nucleotide sequence: TGTGCCAGCAGCGACAGGGCGCGTATGAACACTGAAGCTTTCTTT.

V usage is TRBV7-9 and J usage is TRBJ1-3; D is unresolved. The CDR3 totals 15 residues. Trimming stripped 7 bases from V and 0 bases from J, with 13 bases between. Germline assignment: CDR1 SEHNR and CDR2 FQNEAQ (reference sequence). CDR3 in DNA: TGTGCCAGCACCTGGCGCGGTGGCTCTGGAAACACCATATATTTT. Translation: CASTWRGGSGNTIYF.

The chain combines TRBV10-3 with TRBJ2-7; D possibly corresponds to TRBD1 (6 bases). Looked up from germline, CDR1 is ENHRY and CDR2 is SYGVKD. The CDR3 contains 13 residues. With 4 bases removed from V and 4 bases from J, the gap between germline ends came to 11 bases. The CDR3 region is CAISGTEIYEQYF. CDR3 coding DNA: TGTGCCATCAGTGGGACAGAGATTTACGAGCAGTACTTC.

The chain joins TRBV28 to TRBJ1-3; TRBD1 is a possible D gene (6 bases). This CDR3 comprises 15 residues. V gave up 8 bases and J gave up 4 bases, with 18 bases separating them. CDR1 is MDHEN and CDR2 is SYDVKM in the germline V gene. The CDR3 DNA reads TGTGCCAGCCTACTAAGCAGGGGCCAGGGAAACACCATATATTTT. Translated, it gives CASLLSRGQGNTIYF.

J is TRBJ2-1 and V is TRBV15, with 9 bases lining up with TRBD2. The trim removed 6 bases at V and 4 bases at J, leaving 4 bases unmatched. The V gene's germline CDR1 is LNHNV and CDR2 YYDKDF (reference sequence). The CDR3 loop spans 14 amino acids. CDR3 sequence: CATSQREVYNEQFF. The CDR3 nucleotides read TGTGCCACCAGTCAGCGGGAGGTTTACAATGAGCAGTTCTTC. Combining the CDR3 with reference TRBV15 and TRBJ2-1 gives the whole variable domain DAMVIQNPRYQVTQFGKPVTLSCSQTLNHNVMYWYQQKSSQAPKLLFHYYDKDFNNEADTPDNFQSRRPNTSFCFLDIRSPGLGDTAMYLCATSQREVYNEQFFGPGTRLTVL.

The chain carries TRBV11-2 and TRBJ1-2; D is unclear. From germline, CDR1 is SGHAT and CDR2 FQNNGV. The CDR3 covers 15 residues. The germline V and J ends were trimmed by 3 bases and 3 bases, with 14 bases remaining between them. CDR3 sequence reads: CASSFLGREDYGYTF. CDR3 DNA sequence: TGTGCCAGCAGCTTTCTCGGGAGAGAAGACTATGGCTACACCTTC.

CDR3 sequence reads: CASSTLIASYNEQFF. In DNA, the CDR3 is TGTGCCAGCAGTACTCTTATAGCGTCCTACAATGAGCAGTTCTTC. The chain uses TRBV11-2 and TRBJ2-1, with D tentatively TRBD2 (5 bases). The CDR3 covers 15 residues. V was clipped by 6 bases and J by 1 base, with 13 bases between them. Germline V CDR1 and CDR2: SGHAT, FQNNGV. Looking up the rest from reference TRBV11-2 and TRBJ2-1 gives the full variable domain: EAGVAQSPRYKIIEKRQSVAFWCNPISGHATLYWYQQILGQGPKLLIQFQNNGVVDDSQLPKDRFSAERLKGVDSTLKIQPAKLEDSAVYLCASSTLIASYNEQFFGPGTRLTVL.

This clone was counted only a few times. The J gene is TRBJ2-5, the V gene TRBV11-2; D unclear. This CDR3 region has 12 residues. Germline loops: CDR1 SGHAT, CDR2 FQNNGV. The V gene lost 4 bases and the J gene lost 4 bases, with 7 bases spanning the gap. CDR3 DNA sequence: TGTGCCAGCAGCTCCCAACTAGAGACCCAGTACTTC. It translates to CASSSQLETQYF.

The V gene is TRBV5-4, the J gene TRBJ1-5; D not certain. V lost 4 bases, J lost 4 bases, and 9 bases lay in between. Germline CDR1 SGHNT, CDR2 YYREEE (reference sequence). The CDR3 runs to 13 residues. The CDR3 region is CASSIDKNQPQHF. The CDR3, as DNA: TGTGCCAGCAGCATTGACAAGAATCAGCCCCAGCATTTT.

The chain couples TRBV6-1 to TRBJ1-5; D possibly corresponds to TRBD1 (6 bases). The germline V gene has CDR1 MNHNS and CDR2 SASEGT. This CDR3 spans 16 amino acids. Trimming stripped 0 bases from V and 0 bases from J, with 9 bases between. The CDR3 here is CASSEAGAYSNQPQHF. CDR3 nucleotide sequence: TGTGCCAGCAGTGAAGCGGGGGCGTATAGCAATCAGCCCCAGCATTTT.

The chain is built from TRBV28 and TRBJ1-2; the D gene is possibly TRBD1 (6 bases). CDR1 and CDR2 from the germline V gene are MDHEN and SYDVKM. This CDR3 contains 16 residues. The V end was cut by 1 base, the J end by 3 bases, with 15 bases between. The CDR3 spells CASSLSAGVGYYGYTF. CDR3 DNA: TGTGCCAGCAGTTTATCGGCAGGGGTAGGATACTATGGCTACACCTTC.

The genes are TRBV7-8 and TRBJ1-6, with D maybe TRBD1 (6 bases). Germline CDR1 is SGHVS and CDR2 is FQNEAQ. The CDR3 sequence is 14 residues long. Deletions cut 5 bases from V and 9 bases from J, with 14 bases between. The CDR3 region has the DNA TGTGCCAGCAGCCCCCAGGGGCTTGGTTCACCCCTCCACTTT. Translated, it gives CASSPQGLGSPLHF.

This chain's CDR3 is CATSRGRSSYEQYF. The CDR3 DNA follows: TGTGCCACCAGCAGAGGACGGAGCTCCTACGAGCAGTACTTC. The chain links TRBV15 to TRBJ2-7; D is undetermined. CDR1 and CDR2 (germline): LNHNV, YYDKDF (reference sequence). This CDR3 is built from 14 residues. The ends were cut back, 1 base at V and 0 bases at J, with 7 bases in the middle.

J is TRBJ2-7 and V is TRBV6-5, with D uncertain. This CDR3 comprises 15 residues. V lost 8 bases to trimming and J lost 5 bases, with 22 bases between them. Per the germline V gene, CDR1 is MNHEY and CDR2 is SVGAGI. In DNA, the CDR3 is TGTGCCAGCTGCCTCAGGCACCCGGCTCCGCACGAGCAGTACTTC. Its protein product is CASCLRHPAPHEQYF.